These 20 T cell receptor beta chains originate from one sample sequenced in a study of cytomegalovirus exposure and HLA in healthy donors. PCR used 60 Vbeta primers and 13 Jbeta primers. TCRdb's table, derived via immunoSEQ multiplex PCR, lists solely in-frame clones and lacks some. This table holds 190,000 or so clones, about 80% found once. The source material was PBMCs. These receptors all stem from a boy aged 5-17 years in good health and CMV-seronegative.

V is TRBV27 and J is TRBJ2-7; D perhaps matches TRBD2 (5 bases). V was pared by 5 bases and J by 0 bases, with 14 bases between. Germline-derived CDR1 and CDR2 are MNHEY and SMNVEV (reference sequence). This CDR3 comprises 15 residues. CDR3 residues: CASSLRRDSSYEQYF. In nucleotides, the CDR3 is TGTGCCAGCAGTCTTCGACGGGATTCCTCCTACGAGCAGTACTTC.

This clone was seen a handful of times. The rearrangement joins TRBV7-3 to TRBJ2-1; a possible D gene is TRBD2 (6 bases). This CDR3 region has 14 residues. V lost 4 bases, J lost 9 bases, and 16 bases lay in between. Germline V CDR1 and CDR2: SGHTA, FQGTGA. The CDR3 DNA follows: TGTGCCAGCAGCTCGCGGGACGGTATAGTTGAGCAGTTCTTC. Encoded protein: CASSSRDGIVEQFF.

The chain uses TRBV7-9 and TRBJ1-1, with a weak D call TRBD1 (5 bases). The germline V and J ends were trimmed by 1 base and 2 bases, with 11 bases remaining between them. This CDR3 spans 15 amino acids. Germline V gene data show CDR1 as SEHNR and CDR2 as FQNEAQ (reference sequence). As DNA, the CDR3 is TGTGCCAGCAGCTTAGGGGGACTGATTAACACTGAAGCTTTCTTT. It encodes CASSLGGLINTEAFF.

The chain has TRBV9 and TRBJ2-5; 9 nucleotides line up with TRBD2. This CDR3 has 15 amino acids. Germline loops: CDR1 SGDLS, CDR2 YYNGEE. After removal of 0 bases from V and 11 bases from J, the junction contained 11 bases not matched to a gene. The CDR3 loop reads CASSVVASGTGEQYF. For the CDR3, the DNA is TGTGCCAGCAGCGTAGTAGCTAGCGGGACGGGGGAGCAGTACTTC.

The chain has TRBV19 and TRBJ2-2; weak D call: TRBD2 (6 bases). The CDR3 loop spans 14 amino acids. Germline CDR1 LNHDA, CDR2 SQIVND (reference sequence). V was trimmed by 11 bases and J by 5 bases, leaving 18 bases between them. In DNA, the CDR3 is TGTGCCGGACTTGACAGCGCGGGGACCGGGGAGCTGTTTTTT. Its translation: CAGLDSAGTGELFF.

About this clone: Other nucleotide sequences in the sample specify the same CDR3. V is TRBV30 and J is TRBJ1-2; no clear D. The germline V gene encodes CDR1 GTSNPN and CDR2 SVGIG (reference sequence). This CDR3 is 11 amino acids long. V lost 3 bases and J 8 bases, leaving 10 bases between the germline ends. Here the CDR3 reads CAWSPGLGYTF. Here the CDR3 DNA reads TGTGCCTGGAGCCCGGGGTTAGGCTACACCTTC.

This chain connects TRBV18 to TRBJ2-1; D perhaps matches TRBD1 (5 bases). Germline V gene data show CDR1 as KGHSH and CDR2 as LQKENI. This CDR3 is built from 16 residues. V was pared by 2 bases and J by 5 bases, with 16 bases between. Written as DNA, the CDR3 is TGTGCCAGCTCACCAGTCTCCAGGGCAACGGACAATGAGCAGTTCTTC. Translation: CASSPVSRATDNEQFF.

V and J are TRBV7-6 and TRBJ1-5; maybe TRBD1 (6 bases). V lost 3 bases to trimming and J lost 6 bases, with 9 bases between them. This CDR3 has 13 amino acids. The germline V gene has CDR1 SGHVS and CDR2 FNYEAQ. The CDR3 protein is CASSFLGAQPQHF. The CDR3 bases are TGTGCCAGCAGCTTTTTGGGGGCTCAGCCCCAGCATTTT.

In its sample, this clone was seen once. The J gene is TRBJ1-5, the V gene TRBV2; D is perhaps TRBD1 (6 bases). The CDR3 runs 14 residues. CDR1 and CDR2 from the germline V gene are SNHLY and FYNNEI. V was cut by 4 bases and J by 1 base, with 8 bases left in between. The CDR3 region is CASSGTGSNQPQHF. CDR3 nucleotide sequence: TGTGCCAGCAGTGGAACAGGGAGCAATCAGCCCCAGCATTTT.

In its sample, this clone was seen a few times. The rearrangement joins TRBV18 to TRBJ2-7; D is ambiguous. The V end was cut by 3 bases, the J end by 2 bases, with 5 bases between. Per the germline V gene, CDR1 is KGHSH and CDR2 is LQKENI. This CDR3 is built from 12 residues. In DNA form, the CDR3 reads TGTGCCAGCTCACCTACTACCTACGAGCAGTACTTC. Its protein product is CASSPTTYEQYF.

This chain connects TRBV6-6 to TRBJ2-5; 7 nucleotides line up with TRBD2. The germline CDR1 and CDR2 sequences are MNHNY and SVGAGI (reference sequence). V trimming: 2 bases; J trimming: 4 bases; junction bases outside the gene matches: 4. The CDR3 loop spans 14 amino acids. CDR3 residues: CASSYNGGGETQYF. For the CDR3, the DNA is TGTGCCAGCAGTTACAATGGCGGGGGAGAGACCCAGTACTTC.

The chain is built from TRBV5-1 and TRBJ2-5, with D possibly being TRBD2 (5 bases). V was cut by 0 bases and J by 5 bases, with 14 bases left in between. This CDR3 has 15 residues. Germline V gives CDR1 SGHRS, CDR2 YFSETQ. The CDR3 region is CASSLDFRERETQYF. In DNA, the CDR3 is TGCGCCAGCAGCTTGGATTTCCGGGAACGGGAGACCCAGTACTTC. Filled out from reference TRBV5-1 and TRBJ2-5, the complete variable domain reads KAGVTQTPRYLIKTRGQQVTLSCSPISGHRSVSWYQQTPGQGLQFLFEYFSETQRNKGNFPGRFSGRQFSNSRSEMNVSTLELGDSALYLCASSLDFRERETQYFGPGTRLLVL.

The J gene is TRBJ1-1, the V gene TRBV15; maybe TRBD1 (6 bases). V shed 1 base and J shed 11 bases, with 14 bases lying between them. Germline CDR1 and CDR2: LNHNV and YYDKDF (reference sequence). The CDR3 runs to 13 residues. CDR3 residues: CATSRAGGQSAFF. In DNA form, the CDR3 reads TGTGCCACCAGCAGAGCGGGAGGACAGTCCGCTTTCTTT.

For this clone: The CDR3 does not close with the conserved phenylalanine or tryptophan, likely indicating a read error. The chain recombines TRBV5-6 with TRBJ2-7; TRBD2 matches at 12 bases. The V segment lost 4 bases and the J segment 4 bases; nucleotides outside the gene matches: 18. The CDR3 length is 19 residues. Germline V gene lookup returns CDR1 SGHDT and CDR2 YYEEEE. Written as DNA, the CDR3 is TGTGCCAGCAGCATTGGAATAGGGCCCCGACTAGCGGGAGATTACGAGCAGTACTCC. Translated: CASSIGIGPRLAGDYEQYS.

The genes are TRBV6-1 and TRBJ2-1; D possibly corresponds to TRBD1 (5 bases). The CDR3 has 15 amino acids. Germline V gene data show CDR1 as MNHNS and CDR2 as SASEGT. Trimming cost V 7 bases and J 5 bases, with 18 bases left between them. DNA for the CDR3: TGTGCCAGCAACCCTCACGCGGAAGGGGACAATGAGCAGTTCTTC. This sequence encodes CASNPHAEGDNEQFF.

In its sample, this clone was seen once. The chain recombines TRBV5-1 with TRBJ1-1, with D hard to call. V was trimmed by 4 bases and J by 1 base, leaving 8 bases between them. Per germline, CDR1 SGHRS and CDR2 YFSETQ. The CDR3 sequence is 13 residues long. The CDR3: CASSATPNTEAFF. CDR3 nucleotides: TGCGCCAGCAGCGCGACACCGAACACTGAAGCTTTCTTT.

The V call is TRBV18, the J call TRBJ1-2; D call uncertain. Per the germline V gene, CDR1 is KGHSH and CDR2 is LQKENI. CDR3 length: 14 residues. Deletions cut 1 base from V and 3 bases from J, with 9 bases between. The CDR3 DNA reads TGTGCCAGCTCACCACAGGGAGTTGACTATGGCTACACCTTC. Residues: CASSPQGVDYGYTF.

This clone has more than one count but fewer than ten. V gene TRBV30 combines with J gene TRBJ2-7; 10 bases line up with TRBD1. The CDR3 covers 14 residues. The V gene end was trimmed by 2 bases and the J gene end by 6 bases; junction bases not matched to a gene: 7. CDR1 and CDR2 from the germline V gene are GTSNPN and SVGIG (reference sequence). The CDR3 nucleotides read TGTGCCTGGAGTCCATGGGGACAGGGGTCCGAGCAGTACTTC. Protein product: CAWSPWGQGSEQYF.

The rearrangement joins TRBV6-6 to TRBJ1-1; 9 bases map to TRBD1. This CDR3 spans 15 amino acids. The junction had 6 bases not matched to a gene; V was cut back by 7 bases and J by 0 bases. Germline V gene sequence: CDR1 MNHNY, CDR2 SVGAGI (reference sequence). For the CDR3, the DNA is TGTGCCAGCATTGGGACAGGGAGTATGAACACTGAAGCTTTCTTT. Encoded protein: CASIGTGSMNTEAFF.

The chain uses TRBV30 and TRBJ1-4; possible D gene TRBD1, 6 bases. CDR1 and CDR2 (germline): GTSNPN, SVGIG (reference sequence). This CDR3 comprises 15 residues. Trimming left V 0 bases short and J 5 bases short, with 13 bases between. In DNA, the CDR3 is TGTGCCTGGAGTGTATACCGGGACACGAATGAAAAACTGTTTTTT. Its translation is CAWSVYRDTNEKLFF.